The entry below describes one T cell receptor beta chain. The antigen is unknown. The sample is drawn from a study of persistence of HIV-infected CD4 T cells. This nonspecific control used anti-CD3/anti-CD28 bead stimulation of CD4+ T cells. Responding CD4+ T cells were sorted by upregulation of both CD40 ligand and CD69. The immunoSEQ assay was version 4, run in survey mode. Clones were sequenced by immunoSEQ multiplex PCR, and TCRdb holds only the in-frame ones, with some missing. The repertoire includes 35,000 to 50,000 clones, roughly nine tenths of them detected once, and under 2% sits in the top ten. This TCR was sampled from an adult man with HIV who was CMV-seropositive. The sample here was CD4+ T cells sorted from PBMCs after approximately 20-hour stimulation, taken from a patient who received antiretroviral therapy.

In nucleotides, the CDR3 is TGTGCCAGCAGCTTGGGCCTATCCGGCGAGACCCAGTACTTC. The encoded protein is CASSLGLSGETQYF. The rearrangement links TRBV5-4 to TRBJ2-5; no firm D call. Trimming cost V 0 bases and J 5 bases, with 11 bases left between them. Germline V CDR1 and CDR2: SGHNT, YYREEE (reference sequence). The CDR3 has 14 amino acids.